This T cell receptor (beta chain) was recovered during a study of blood T cell repertoires in COVID-19. Study information: Acute and convalescent COVID-19 specimens originated in the United States, Italy and Spain. T cells, B-cell-depleted T cells, or PBMCs provided the cDNA or gDNA that served as material.

V lost 4 bases and J lost 9; bases outside the gene matches: 10. Germline V gene data show CDR1 as SGHVS and CDR2 as FQNEAQ. There are 15 residues in the CDR3. Study processing details: Reference gene primer amplification in the assay estimated nucleated cell counts. The table came from immunoSEQ multiplex PCR; TCRdb's copy has only in-frame clones and leaves some out. V, J and clone size derive from that table, while D and trimming were established from the DNA sequence. Of just under 150,000 clones in the sample, about 92% were seen once. This chain joins TRBV7-8 and TRBJ2-1, with 9 bases that match TRBD1. Sequencing was done on a sample of peripheral blood. The sequence derives from a human donor in a cohort sampled during active COVID-19. The CDR3 coding sequence is TGTGCCAGCAGCTCGACAACCGGGACAGGGATTGAGCAGTTCTTC. It encodes CASSSTTGTGIEQFF.